This TCR beta chain was profiled in a study of Graves' ophthalmopathy and Graves' hyperthyroidism (dated by TCRdb to the late 2010s). Broadly, across the study: Peripheral blood was collected at initial diagnosis, before any treatment. A discovery set of 100 patients (about 45 ophthalmopathy, 55 to 65 stable hyperthyroidism) was enrolled to explore V-J signatures distinguishing ophthalmopathy from hyperthyroidism. The study used signatures of the TCR beta repertoire to tell Graves' ophthalmopathy apart from Graves' hyperthyroidism and to predict which patients would progress to ophthalmopathy. In total, 135 blood samples were TCR-sequenced: under 45 ophthalmopathy, over 70 hyperthyroidism and roughly 17 hyperthyroidism-to-ophthalmopathy patients. In over 5 hyperthyroidism patients, the T-cell repertoire of thyroid tissue was compared with the T-cell repertoire of blood. After sampling, hyperthyroidism patients received methimazole starting at 30 mg daily, and ophthalmopathy patients received high-dose intravenous methylprednisolone. The independent validation cohort included roughly 19 hyperthyroidism patients plus 17 patients who later progressed from hyperthyroidism to ophthalmopathy.

The table lists this clonotype with a few counts. Its antigen is still unknown. Per-nucleotide qualities are absent, and no much larger clonotype sits a single base away. Including cysteine and phenylalanine, the CDR3 has 15 amino acids. The DNA shown is the 45-base CDR3, in frame from base 1. In the germline V gene, CDR1 corresponds to SGHRS and CDR2 to YFSETQ. V trim: 4 bases; J trim: 1 base; unmatched bases: 7. TCR beta CDR3 regions were amplified from RNA transcripts for repertoire sequencing. The first round of RT-PCR was done with HTBI primers and the Qiagen OneStep RT-PCR kit, and was followed by a second round of multiplex PCR, then size selection and purification. The libraries underwent paired-end sequencing with 100 bp reads on an Illumina HiSeq2000. The original pipeline was this. SOAPnuke was used to process the reads, removing any read that contained adapters or uncalled bases, had a mean Phred below 15, or lacked an exact match to the constant primer or identifier. High-quality paired reads were merged with COPE v1.2.5. Each unique nucleotide sequence was treated as a clonotype, and MiTCR v1.1 was used to align the clonotypes to the IMGT TRB V, D and J references. Analysis was restricted to V-J combinations with a frequency above 0.0001, which covered over 98% of repertoires. For each V-J combination, a TCR clonal expansion and chaos score was defined as F50 clonal expansion divided by the chaos observed in the TCRdist matrix. Welch's t-statistics and random forest were used to narrow the features down to about a dozen V-J combinations, which were then fed into a naive Bayes classifier. The similarity between thyroid and blood repertoires was quantified using the Morisita-Horn index. Using fastp trimming at Q25 and MiXCR clonotype assembly, TCRdb reanalyzed the public sequencing data and kept in-frame beta chains. CDR3 protein sequences are deduplicated, and each keeps its most common genes and DNA. The V and J calls were not made by the authors but by TCRdb's processing. For this sample the table gives 660,000 or so distinct CDR3 sequences, of which about 38% were detected only once. The ten largest clones represent roughly 3.5% of the sample.

Overall study results and their limits: In validation, the model predicted ophthalmopathy progression with about 71% sensitivity and 72% to 80% specificity; 12 predicted patients were CT-confirmed with GO in a median of around 6 months. Most expanded thyroid clonotypes with a frequency above 0.001 also appeared in blood, which suggests that blood repertoires may reflect the immune response in the thyroid. In cross-validation, the 13-signature model distinguished ophthalmopathy from stable hyperthyroidism with nearly 90% sensitivity and approximately 81% specificity, while in the test set the corresponding values were roughly 80% and 75%. No statistical method was used to predetermine the sample size, and group allocation was not hidden from the investigators.

Patients with ophthalmopathy had moderately to severely active disease, with a Clinical Activity Score of 3 or more, a NOSPECS grade of 4 or more, and a disease duration of less than 3 months. Patients with other autoimmune diseases, uncontrolled infections, pregnancy or lactation were excluded from the study. Clinical symptoms, serum thyroxine, TRAb, thyroid ultrasound and orbital computed tomography formed the basis of the diagnosis. Ficoll-Paque density gradient centrifugation was used to isolate PBMCs from 10 ml of fresh peripheral blood. Trizol reagent was used to extract the total RNA, and its quality was then checked on an Agilent 2100 Bioanalyzer.

This TCR was sampled from an adult man with Graves' ophthalmopathy. The source material was peripheral blood. This chain is built from TRBV5-1 and TRBJ1-1, and TRBD1 matches 7 of the central bases. CDR3 reads: CASSPTGQRNTEAFF. The sequenced DNA: TGCGCCAGCAGCCCGACGGGACAGAGGAACACTGAAGCTTTCTTT.